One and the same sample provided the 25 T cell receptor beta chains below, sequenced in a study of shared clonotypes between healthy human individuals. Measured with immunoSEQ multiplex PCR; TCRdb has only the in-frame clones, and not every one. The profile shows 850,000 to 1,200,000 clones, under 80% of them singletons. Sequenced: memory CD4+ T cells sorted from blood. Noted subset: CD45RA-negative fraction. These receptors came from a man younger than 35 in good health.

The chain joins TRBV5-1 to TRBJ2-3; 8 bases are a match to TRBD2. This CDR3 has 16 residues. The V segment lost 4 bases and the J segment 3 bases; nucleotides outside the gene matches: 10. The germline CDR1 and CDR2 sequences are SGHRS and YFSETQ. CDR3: CASSRGTSGVTDTQYF. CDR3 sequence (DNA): TGCGCCAGCAGCCGTGGCACTAGCGGCGTAACAGATACGCAGTATTTT.

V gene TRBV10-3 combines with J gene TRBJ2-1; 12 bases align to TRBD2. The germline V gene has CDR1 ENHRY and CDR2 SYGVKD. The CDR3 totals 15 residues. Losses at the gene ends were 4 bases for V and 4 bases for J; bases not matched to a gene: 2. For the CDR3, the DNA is TGTGCCATCAGTGTGACTAGCGGGGGATACAATGAGCAGTTCTTC. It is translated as CAISVTSGGYNEQFF.

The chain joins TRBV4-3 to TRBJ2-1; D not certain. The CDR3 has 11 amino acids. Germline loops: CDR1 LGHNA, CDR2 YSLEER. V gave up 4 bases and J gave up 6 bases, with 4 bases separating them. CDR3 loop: CASSRSNEQFF. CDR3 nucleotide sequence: TGCGCCAGCAGCCGCAGCAATGAGCAGTTCTTC.

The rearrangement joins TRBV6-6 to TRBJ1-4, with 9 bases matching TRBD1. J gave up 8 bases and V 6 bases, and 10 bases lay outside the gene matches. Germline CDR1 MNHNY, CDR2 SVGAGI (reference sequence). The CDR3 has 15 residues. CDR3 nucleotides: TGTGCCAGCAGCCCCCGGGACAGGGACCCCGAAAAACTGTTTTTT. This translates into CASSPRDRDPEKLFF.

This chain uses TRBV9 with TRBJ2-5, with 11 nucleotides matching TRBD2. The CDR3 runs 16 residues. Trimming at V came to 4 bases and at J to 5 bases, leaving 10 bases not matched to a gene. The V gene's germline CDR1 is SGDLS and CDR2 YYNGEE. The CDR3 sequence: CASSPLAGGPDETQYF. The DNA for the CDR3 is TGTGCCAGCAGCCCGTTAGCGGGAGGGCCGGATGAGACCCAGTACTTC.

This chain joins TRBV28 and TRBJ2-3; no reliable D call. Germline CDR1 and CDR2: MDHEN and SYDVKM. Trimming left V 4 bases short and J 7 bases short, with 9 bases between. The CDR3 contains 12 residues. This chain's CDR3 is CASSSSFHTQYF. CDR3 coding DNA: TGTGCCAGCAGTTCCTCGTTCCATACGCAGTATTTT.

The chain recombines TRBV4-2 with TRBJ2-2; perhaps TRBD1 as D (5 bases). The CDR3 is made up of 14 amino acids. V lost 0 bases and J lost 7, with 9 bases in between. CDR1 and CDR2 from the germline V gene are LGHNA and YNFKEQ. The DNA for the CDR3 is TGTGCCAGCAGCCAAGAAGACAGACTCGGGGAGCTGTTTTTT. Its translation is CASSQEDRLGELFF.

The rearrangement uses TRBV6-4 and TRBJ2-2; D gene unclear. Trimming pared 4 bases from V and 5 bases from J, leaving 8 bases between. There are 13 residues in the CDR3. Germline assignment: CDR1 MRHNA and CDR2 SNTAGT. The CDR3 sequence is CASSVVGTGELFF. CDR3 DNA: TGTGCCAGCAGTGTTGTAGGGACCGGGGAGCTGTTTTTT.

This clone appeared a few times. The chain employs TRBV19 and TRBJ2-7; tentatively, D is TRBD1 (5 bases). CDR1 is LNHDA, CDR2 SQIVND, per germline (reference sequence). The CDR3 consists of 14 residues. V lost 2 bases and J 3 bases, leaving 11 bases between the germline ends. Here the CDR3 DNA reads TGTGCCAGTAGTATACAGGGATCTTACTACGAGCAGTACTTC. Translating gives CASSIQGSYYEQYF.

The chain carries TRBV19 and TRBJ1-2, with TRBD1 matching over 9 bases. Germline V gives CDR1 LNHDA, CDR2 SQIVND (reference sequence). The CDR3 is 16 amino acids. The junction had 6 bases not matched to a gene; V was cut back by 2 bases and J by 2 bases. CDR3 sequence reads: CASSITGGAWNYGYTF. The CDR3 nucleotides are TGTGCCAGTAGTATAACAGGGGGCGCGTGGAACTATGGCTACACCTTC.

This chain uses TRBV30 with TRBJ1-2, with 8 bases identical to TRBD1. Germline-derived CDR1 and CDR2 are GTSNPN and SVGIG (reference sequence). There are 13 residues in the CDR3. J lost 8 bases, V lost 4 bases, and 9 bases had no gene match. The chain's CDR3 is CAWKSQGTGGYTF. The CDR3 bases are TGTGCCTGGAAATCGCAGGGGACAGGAGGCTACACCTTC.

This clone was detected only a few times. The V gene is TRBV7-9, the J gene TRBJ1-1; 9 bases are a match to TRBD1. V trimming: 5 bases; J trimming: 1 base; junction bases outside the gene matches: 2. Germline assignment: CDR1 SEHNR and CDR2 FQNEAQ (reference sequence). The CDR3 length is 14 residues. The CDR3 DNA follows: TGTGCCAGCAGCCCGACAGGGGGGAACACTGAAGCTTTCTTT. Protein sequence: CASSPTGGNTEAFF.

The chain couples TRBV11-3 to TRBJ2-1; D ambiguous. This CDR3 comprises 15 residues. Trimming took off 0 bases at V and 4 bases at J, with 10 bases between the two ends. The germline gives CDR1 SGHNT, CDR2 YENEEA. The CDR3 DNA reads TGTGCCAGCAGCTTAGATCCGACAACTTACAATGAGCAGTTCTTC. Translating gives CASSLDPTTYNEQFF.

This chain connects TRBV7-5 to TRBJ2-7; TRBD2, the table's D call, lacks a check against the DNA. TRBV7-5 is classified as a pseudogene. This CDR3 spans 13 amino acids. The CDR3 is CARRKREGYEQYF. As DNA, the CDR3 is TGTGCCAGAAGGAAAAGGGAGGGCTACGAGCAGTACTTC.

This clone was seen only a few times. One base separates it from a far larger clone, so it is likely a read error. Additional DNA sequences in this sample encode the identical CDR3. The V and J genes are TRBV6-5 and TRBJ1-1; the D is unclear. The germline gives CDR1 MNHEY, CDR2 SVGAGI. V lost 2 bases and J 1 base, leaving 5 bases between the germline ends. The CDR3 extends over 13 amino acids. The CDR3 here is CASSYGENTEAFF. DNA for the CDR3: TGTGCCAGCAGTTACGGGGAGAACACTGAAGCTTTCTTT.

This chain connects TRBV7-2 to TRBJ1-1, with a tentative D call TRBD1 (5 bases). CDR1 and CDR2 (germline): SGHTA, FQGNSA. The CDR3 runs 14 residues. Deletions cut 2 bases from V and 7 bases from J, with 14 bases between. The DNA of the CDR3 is TGTGCCAGCAGCTTAAATTTGTTAGGGGATGAAGCTTTCTTT. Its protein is CASSLNLLGDEAFF.

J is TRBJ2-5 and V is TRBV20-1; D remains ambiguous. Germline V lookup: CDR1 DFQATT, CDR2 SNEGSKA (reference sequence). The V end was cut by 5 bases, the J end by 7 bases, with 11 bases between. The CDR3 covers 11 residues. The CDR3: CSALLGGTQYF. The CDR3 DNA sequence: TGCAGTGCTCTCCTCGGTGGGACCCAGTACTTC.

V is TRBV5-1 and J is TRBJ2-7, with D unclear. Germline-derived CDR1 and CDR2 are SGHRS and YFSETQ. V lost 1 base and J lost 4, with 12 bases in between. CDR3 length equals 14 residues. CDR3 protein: CASSLRSQAYEQYF. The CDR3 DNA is TGCGCCAGCAGCTTGCGCTCTCAGGCTTACGAGCAGTACTTC.

The CDR3 sequence: CASAPRTEYGYTF. The CDR3 nucleotides read TGTGCCAGCGCCCCACGGACAGAGTATGGCTACACCTTC. The rearrangement joins TRBV6-6 to TRBJ1-2; TRBD1 might be the D (6 bases). The CDR3 is 13 amino acids. Trimming removed 8 bases from V and 5 bases from J, with 15 bases in between. Germline values: CDR1 MNHNY, CDR2 SVGAGI (reference sequence).

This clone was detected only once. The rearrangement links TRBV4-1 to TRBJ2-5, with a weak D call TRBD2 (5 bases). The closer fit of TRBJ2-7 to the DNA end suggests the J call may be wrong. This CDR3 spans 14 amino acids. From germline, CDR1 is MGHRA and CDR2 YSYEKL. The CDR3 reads CASSLNEGPYEQYF. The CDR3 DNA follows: TGCGCCAGCAGCCTGAATGAGGGCCCCTACGAGCAGTACTTC.

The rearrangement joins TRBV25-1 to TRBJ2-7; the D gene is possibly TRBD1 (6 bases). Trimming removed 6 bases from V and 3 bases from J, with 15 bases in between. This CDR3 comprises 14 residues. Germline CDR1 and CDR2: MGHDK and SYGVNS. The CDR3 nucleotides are TGTGCCAGCAGAGCGACAGGAGCTAACTACGAGCAGTACTTC. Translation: CASRATGANYEQYF.

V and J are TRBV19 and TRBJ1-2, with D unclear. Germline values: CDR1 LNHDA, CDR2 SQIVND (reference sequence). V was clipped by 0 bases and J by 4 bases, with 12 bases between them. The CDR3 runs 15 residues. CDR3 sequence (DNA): TGTGCCAGTAGTATAGAAGTCGCAGGCCCCTATGGCTACACCTTC. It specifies CASSIEVAGPYGYTF.

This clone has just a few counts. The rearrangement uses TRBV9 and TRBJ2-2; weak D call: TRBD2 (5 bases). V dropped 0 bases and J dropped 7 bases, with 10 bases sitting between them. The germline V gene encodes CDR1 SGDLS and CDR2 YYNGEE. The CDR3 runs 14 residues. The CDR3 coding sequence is TGTGCCAGCAGCGTAGTAGAGGGTAACGGGGAGCTGTTTTTT. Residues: CASSVVEGNGELFF.

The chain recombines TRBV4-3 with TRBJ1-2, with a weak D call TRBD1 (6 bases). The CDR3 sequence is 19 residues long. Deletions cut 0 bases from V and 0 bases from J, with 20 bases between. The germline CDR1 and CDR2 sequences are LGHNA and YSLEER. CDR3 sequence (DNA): TGCGCCAGCAGCCAAGATTTAAGGGTTGGGGGCGGGCCTAACTATGGCTACACCTTC. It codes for CASSQDLRVGGGPNYGYTF.

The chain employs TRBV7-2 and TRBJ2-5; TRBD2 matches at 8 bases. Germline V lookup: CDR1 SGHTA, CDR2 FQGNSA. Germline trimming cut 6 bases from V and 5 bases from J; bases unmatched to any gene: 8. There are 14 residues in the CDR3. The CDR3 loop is CASRPLAGWETQYF. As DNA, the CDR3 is TGTGCCAGCAGACCTCTAGCGGGCTGGGAGACCCAGTACTTC.